This T cell receptor beta chain was profiled in a study of cytomegalovirus exposure and HLA in healthy donors (dated by TCRdb to the late 2010s). Study-level background: In an earlier analysis of fewer than 750 of the donors, around 300 Gb of sequence data and 117 million unique TCR beta sequences from 180 million or so T cells were reported. Roughly 310 gigabases of sequencing data and tens of millions of unique TCR sequences were included in an early release covering around 650 HLA-typed donors. Of the 300 to 450 genotyped donors, roughly 80% fell in the genetic ancestry cluster associated with self-reported Caucasian donors. The aim of the study was to test whether cataloging public T cell receptors could identify signatures of past pathogen exposure. The T cell repertoires of several hundred subjects were profiled by immunosequencing and related to cytomegalovirus serostatus. In addition to the first cohort of approximately 650 subjects, a separate validation cohort of 130 or so different subjects was used. High-throughput TCR immunosequencing, statistical association of individual TCRs with disease status, and machine learning were combined to predict cytomegalovirus infection status. To study patterns of TCR occurrence, a later analysis re-analyzed previously published TCR beta repertoires from 666 donors and added high-resolution HLA genotyping. Rather than using new phenotypic data, the later analysis identified candidate immune exposures from TCR beta sequences and from how often those sequences occurred across donors. To decide whether each TCR beta V gene segment behaved as functional or pseudogenic, an earlier analysis of approximately 590 of the donors relied on high-throughput TCR beta sequencing. Donor age, sex, ethnicity and CMV serostatus were compiled together with the repertoire data. A later genetic analysis used genome-wide SNP genotypes for about 55% of the 666 donors, treating that subset as a discovery cohort. All discovery cohort repertoires had been generated on a single sequencing platform. Both class I and class II loci were covered by HLA typing, at four-digit resolution. The number of typed donors differed by locus: roughly 620-630 for A, B, C, DRB1 and DQB1; 522 for DQA1; 606 for DPA1; and approximately 450 for DPB1. Four or five DR-DQ haplotypes were treated as single units for association and clustering because of strong linkage in the cohort. On average, roughly 240,000 unique TCR beta nucleotide sequences were sequenced per donor among 398 genotyped donors of the cohort, with roughly 18% of those sequences being non-productive.

Note on this clone: This clone's antigen is unknown. No much larger clone exists at a distance of one base, and base qualities are not known.

The receptor library was made with the immunoSEQ multiplex PCR assay. For the multiplex PCR, a mixture combining 60 forward primers for TCR Vbeta segments and 13 reverse primers for TCR Jbeta segments was used. A multiplex PCR assay on genomic DNA amplified the CDR3 region of rearranged TCR beta genes. Amplified TCR beta libraries were sequenced as 87-base-pair reads on the Illumina HiSeq System. Concerning the study's data processing: Across the roughly 670 repertoires, a later analysis counted 80 million or so unique TCR beta chains, about 10 million of which were shared by at least two donors. A nearest-neighbor algorithm error-corrected the raw reads and collapsed the reads into unique sequences, merging closely related sequences to remove PCR and sequencing errors. To assign V, D and J gene segments, CDR3 sequences were aligned to IMGT reference sequences. Each retained sequence needed at least a six-nucleotide match to both a V gene segment and a J gene segment. Rearrangements were classified as productive when the CDR3 lacked stop codons and remained in frame with V and J, and all other rearrangements were classified as non-productive. Following IMGT convention, CDR3 was defined as the stretch from the second conserved V-encoded cysteine up to the conserved J-encoded phenylalanine. The earlier analysis of about 640 of the donors excluded any sequence lacking an unambiguous match to a single V gene segment. In an earlier analysis of almost 600 of the donors, a V segment was called functional when productive rearrangements were above 56.7%, and segregating when the standard deviation between donors exceeded 5%. A statistical classification framework was developed to diagnose cytomegalovirus status using the catalog of TCR beta chain sequences. V and J gene assignment, in a later analysis, came from comparing TCR nucleotide sequences with IMGT/GENE-DB human TR gene sequences. In a later analysis, CDR3 sequences and most-parsimonious VDJ recombination scenarios were assigned using the TCRdist pipeline. In a later analysis, each TCR beta chain was defined by its CDR3 amino acid sequence together with its V-gene family, and reads without a unique V-gene family were excluded. In a later analysis, 450 to 600 highly shared, low-generation-probability nucleotide sequences were removed to address suspected cross-contamination and a sequencing artifact. In a later analysis, a clonal expansion index for each public chain was calculated from normalized within-repertoire ranks of inferred template counts. A later analysis computed generation probabilities with a VDJ recombination model fitted to out-of-frame rearrangements, and checked the results against IGoR. In a later analysis, hypergeometric tests were used to score TCR-TCR, TCR-HLA and TCR-CMV co-occurrence, with a repertoire-size bias correction applied to TCR pairs. To estimate false discovery rates, a later analysis permuted the HLA or CMV assignments 20 times. In a later analysis, co-occurring TCRs were grouped using DBSCAN, and TCRdist sequence similarity was added for clustering within HLA-allele-positive subsets. Repertoires with fewer than 30,000 or more than 120,000 public chains were left out of co-occurrence clustering, as were about 5 repertoires with anomalous nucleotide sharing. Not all clones reach the TCRdb copy of this immuneACCESS table, which keeps in-frame sequences only. Checked studies attribute under half of the gap to unresolved V genes and leave the rest unexplained. That table supplies the V and J calls and clone size; D and trimming were determined from the DNA. The sample records 150,000 to 200,000 clones, 87% of which are singletons. The ten largest clones add up to around 0.99% of the sample.

The cohort consisted of some 730 healthy bone marrow donors. At the time of sampling, every cohort member was nominally healthy, though immune exposures that went unrecorded were likely present. The donor tested CMV seronegative and was one of the 352 seronegative cohort members. A peripheral blood sample was provided by each donor, and peripheral blood mononuclear cells were used for TCR beta sequencing. The Qiagen DNeasy Blood Extraction Kit was used to extract genomic DNA from the blood cell samples. Broad study findings and their caveats: The authors suggested that the approach could potentially be extended to other disease states and immunological phenotypes. Compared with the roughly 670-donor mean, donors in an Asian-associated ancestry cluster had fewer N-insertions in productive TCRs, according to a later genetic analysis. Correlated functional status among segregating V segments might reflect linkage disequilibrium, but an unknown experimental factor could not be ruled out. At a false discovery rate of 0.05, a later analysis linked 15,000 to 20,000 TCR beta sequences to specific HLA alleles. Most CMV-associated TCR beta chains appeared to be HLA-restricted in a later analysis, and the HLA associations seemed to be driven largely by CMV exposure. According to a later analysis, parvovirus B19, influenza, CMV and Epstein-Barr virus appeared linked to several top co-occurrence clusters. Strong co-occurrence of HLA alleles, especially DR and DQ, made assigning TCR associations to individual alleles difficult. Three of the identified cytomegalovirus-associated TCR beta chains were confirmed in vitro to be specific for cytomegalovirus antigens. The study gave a list of about 150 TCR beta chains associated with cytomegalovirus. In this cohort, only TCR beta chains were sequenced, and detectable features were limited by the absence of alpha or paired-chain data. Over 15 rarely observed V segments, including chromosome 9 orphons, were excluded from the earlier analysis of a few hundred of the donors because counts were too low. A later analysis found that TCR association rates varied across HLA loci, with DRB1 alleles showing the most associated TCRs and HLA-C alleles the fewest. A cluster of highly shared sequence variants was judged likely to represent a technical artifact of the sequencing pipeline. For the cohort, immune exposure information was limited to CMV serostatus. Because HLA typing was unavailable for some donors at each locus, only the typed subset was used in association tests. An association between a missense DCLRE1C variant and V-gene and J-gene trimming of TCR beta chains was found in a later genetic analysis and replicated in an independent cohort. The presence/absence analyses assumed that sequencing depth was roughly uniform across donors, and that assumption may not be true. A further reported finding was that TCR beta sequences accurately predicted the HLA-A and HLA-B alleles for most subjects in the first cohort. Most TCR sequences were seen in very few donors, while some public TCRs were found in many individuals. An earlier analysis of around 500 of the donors showed that most TCR beta V segments appeared in productive rearrangements either about 90% or about 30% of the time, which broadly matched IMGT annotations. Because the 87-base-pair reads could not distinguish some IMGT-functional V segments, including TRBV6-2 and TRBV6-3, those segments were excluded. In a later analysis, HLA-associated TCR beta chains showed more clonal expansion and lower generation probabilities than non-associated chains that were equally common. The classifier was reported to diagnose cytomegalovirus status with high specificity and sensitivity in both the original and validation cohorts.

Reading the germline V gene (reference sequence) gives CDR1 MNHEY and CDR2 SMNVEV. Reading from cysteine to phenylalanine, the CDR3 counts 15 amino acids. Just the 45-base CDR3 DNA is kept, in frame starting at base 1. Trimming at the junction amounts to 4 bases on V and 6 bases on J, and the germline ends lie 19 bases apart. The TCR comes from a boy aged 2 to 10 in good health and CMV-seronegative. What was sequenced was PBMCs. This chain is built from TRBV27 and TRBJ2-7, with TRBD1 perhaps the D gene, on 5 matching bases. This receptor carries the CDR3 CASSSIELGVFEQYF. The DNA sequence is given as TGTGCCAGCAGTTCAATCGAGTTAGGGGTGTTCGAGCAGTACTTC.